This T cell receptor beta chain comes out of a study of cytomegalovirus exposure and HLA in healthy donors. Study results and limitations: A later analysis revealed that TCR association rates differed between HLA loci, peaking at DRB1 and bottoming out at HLA-C.

This clone was counted a single time. What it binds is not known. PCR involved 60 Vbeta and 13 Jbeta primers. Produced via immunoSEQ multiplex PCR; TCRdb's table is partial and in-frame only. The sample includes 100,000 to 150,000 clones, about three quarters of them seen just once. The sequenced sample consisted of PBMCs. The origin of this receptor is a man aged 30 to 45 in good health and CMV-seronegative.

The DNA of the CDR3 is TGTGCCTGGAGTGCGCGGGGGGGTGGTTACGAGCAGTACTTC. It is translated as CAWSARGGGYEQYF. The chain joins TRBV30 to TRBJ2-7, with TRBD2 identical over 9 bases. Germline V gives CDR1 GTSNPN, CDR2 SVGIG (reference sequence). V lost 1 base to trimming and J lost 4 bases; unmatched junction nucleotides: 5. The CDR3 is 14 residues long.